This T cell receptor (beta chain) was profiled in a study of T-cell memory formation after mild COVID-19. The CDR3 runs to 15 residues. Trimming shortened V by 2 bases and J by 4 bases, and 13 bases separated the two germline ends. CDR1 and CDR2 from the germline V gene are SGHRS and YFSETQ. This clonotype was seen a handful of times. TCRdb re-derived calls from the 5' RACE reads in MiXCR, one entry per CDR3 protein. The sample carries about 390,000 distinct CDR3 sequences, approximately 15% recorded once. The sample was PBMCs or a T cell subset sorted from them (not recorded which). This clonotype was obtained from a young man who had mild COVID-19 (a few samples of this study predate the infection). Cell type and time point are not known. The chain joins TRBV5-1 to TRBJ1-5, with a possible D match to TRBD1 (5 bases). The DNA of the CDR3 is TGCGCCAGCAGCTTCGGGCAGGGATCGAATCAGCCCCAGCATTTT. This translates into CASSFGQGSNQPQHF. Drawing the rest from reference TRBV5-1 and TRBJ1-5, the complete variable domain is KAGVTQTPRYLIKTRGQQVTLSCSPISGHRSVSWYQQTPGQGLQFLFEYFSETQRNKGNFPGRFSGRQFSNSRSEMNVSTLELGDSALYLCASSFGQGSNQPQHFGDGTRLSIL.